This TCR beta chain appears in the sequencing data of a study of response to subunit inactivated influenza vaccine (dated by TCRdb to 2016 to 2018). For the wider study: Deep quantitative T cell receptor repertoire profiling was used in the study to track responses to a trivalent subunit inactivated influenza vaccine. Beyond this particular receptor, the publication reports: The authors proposed that each seasonal influenza vaccination may bring in only a limited number of new T cells.

The library came from RT-PCR. The sequencing machine was an Illumina HiSeq 2500. TCRdb applied fastp at Q25 and MiXCR to the public reads, then kept only in-frame beta chains. CDR3 protein duplicates are merged, each entry listing the most common genes and DNA. The table for this sample lists 500,000 to 550,000 distinct CDR3 sequences; 7.6% of them were counted only once. Together, the top ten hold 13% of the sample. This clonotype was recorded many times. Its antigen has not been determined. Base qualities were left out, and no much larger clone turns up one base away. The germline V gene encodes CDR1 SGHTA and CDR2 FQGNSA. Ends trimmed: V by 6 bases, J by 5 bases; bases unmatched to a gene: 9. Including cysteine and phenylalanine, the CDR3 has 14 amino acids. Only the CDR3 portion is preserved as DNA: 42 bases, with reading frame beginning at the first base.

The receptor chain draws on TRBV7-2 and TRBJ2-7, with 8 bases matching TRBD1. Source: PBMCs from blood, taken about 24 months after vaccination. The clonotype originates from a man aged 50 to 69 who received an inactivated influenza vaccine. Donor details come from another sample of the same person, matched by shared clones. In nucleotides, the sequence is TGTGCCAGCAGGCCAAACAGGGGGGAGCACGAGCAGTACTTC. Translated, it reads CASRPNRGEHEQYF.